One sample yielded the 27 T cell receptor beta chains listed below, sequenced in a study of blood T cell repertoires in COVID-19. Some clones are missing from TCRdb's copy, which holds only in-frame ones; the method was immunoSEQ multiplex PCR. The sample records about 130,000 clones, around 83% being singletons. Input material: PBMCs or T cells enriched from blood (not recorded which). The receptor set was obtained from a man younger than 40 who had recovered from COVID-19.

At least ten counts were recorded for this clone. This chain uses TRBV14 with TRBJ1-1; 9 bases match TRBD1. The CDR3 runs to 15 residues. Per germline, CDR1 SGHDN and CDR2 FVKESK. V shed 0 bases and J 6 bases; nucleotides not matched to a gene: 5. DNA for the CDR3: TGTGCCAGCAGCCAAGAGGGACAGGGTTTATCTGAAGCTTTCTTT. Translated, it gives CASSQEGQGLSEAFF.

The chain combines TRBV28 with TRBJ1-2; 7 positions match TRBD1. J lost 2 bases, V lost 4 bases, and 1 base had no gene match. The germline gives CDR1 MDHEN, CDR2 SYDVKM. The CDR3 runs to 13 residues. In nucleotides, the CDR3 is TGTGCCAGCAGTTCGGGACAGAACTATGGCTACACCTTC. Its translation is CASSSGQNYGYTF.

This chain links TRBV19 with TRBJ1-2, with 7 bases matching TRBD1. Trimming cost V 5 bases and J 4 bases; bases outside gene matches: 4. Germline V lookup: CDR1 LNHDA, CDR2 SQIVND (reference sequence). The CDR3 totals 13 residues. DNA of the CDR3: TGTGCCAGTAGTCCCGGGACAGCCTATGGCTACACCTTC. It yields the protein CASSPGTAYGYTF.

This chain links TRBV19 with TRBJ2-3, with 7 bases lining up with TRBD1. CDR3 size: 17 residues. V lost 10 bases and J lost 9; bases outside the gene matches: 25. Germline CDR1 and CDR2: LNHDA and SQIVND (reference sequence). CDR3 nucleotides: TGTGCCACCCTCGGCCCGTCTCCAAGGACAGGTCCAGGGACGCAGTATTTT. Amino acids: CATLGPSPRTGPGTQYF.

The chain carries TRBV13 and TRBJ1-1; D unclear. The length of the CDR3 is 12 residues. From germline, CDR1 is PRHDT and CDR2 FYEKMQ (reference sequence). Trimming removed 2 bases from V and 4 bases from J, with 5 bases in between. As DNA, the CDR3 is TGTGCCAGCAGCTTATCCGGCACTGAAGCTTTCTTT. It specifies CASSLSGTEAFF.

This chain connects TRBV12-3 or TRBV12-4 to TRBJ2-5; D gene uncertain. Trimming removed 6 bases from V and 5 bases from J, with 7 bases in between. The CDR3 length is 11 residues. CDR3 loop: CASSYLETQYF. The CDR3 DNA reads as TGTGCCAGCAGCTACCTTGAGACCCAGTACTTC.

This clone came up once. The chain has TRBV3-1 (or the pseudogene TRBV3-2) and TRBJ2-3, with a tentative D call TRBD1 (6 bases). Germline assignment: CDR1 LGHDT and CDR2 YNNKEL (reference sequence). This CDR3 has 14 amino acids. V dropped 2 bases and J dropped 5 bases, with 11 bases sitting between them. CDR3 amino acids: CASSQWGPQDTQYF. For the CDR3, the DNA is TGTGCCAGCAGCCAATGGGGGCCTCAAGATACGCAGTATTTT.

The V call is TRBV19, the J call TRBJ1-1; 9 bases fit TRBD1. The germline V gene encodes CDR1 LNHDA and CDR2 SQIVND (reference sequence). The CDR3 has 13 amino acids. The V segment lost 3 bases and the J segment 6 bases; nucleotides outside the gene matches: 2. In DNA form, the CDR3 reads TGTGCCAGTAGTATCGGGACAGGGCCTGAAGCTTTCTTT. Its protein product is CASSIGTGPEAFF.

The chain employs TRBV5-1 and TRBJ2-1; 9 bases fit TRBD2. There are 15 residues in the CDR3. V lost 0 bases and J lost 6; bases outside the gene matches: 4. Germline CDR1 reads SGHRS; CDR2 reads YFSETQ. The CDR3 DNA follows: TGCGCCAGCAGCTTGGATAGCGGGAGAAGCAATGAGCAGTTCTTC. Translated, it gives CASSLDSGRSNEQFF.

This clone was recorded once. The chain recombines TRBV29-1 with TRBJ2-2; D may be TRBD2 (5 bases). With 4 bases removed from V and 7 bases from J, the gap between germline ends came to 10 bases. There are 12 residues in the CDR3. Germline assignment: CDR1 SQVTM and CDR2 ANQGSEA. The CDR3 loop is CSVVLAHGELFF. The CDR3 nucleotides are TGCAGCGTTGTTCTAGCACACGGGGAGCTGTTTTTT.

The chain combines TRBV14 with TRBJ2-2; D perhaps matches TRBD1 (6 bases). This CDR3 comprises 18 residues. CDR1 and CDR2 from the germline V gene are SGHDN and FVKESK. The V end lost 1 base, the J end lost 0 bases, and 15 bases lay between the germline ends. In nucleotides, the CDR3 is TGTGCCAGCAGCCAAGCGTGGTGGGGGCGACCGAACACCGGGGAGCTGTTTTTT. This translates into CASSQAWWGRPNTGELFF.

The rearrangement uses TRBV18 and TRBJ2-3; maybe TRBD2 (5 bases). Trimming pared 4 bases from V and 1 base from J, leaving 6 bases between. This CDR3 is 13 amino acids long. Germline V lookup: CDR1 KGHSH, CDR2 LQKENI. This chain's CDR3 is CASSLGGTDTQYF. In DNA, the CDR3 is TGTGCCAGCTCACTGGGAGGCACAGATACGCAGTATTTT.

CDR3 residues: CASSLSRGADSSEAFF. In nucleotides, the CDR3 is TGTGCCAGCAGCTTAAGTCGGGGGGCGGACTCTTCTGAAGCTTTCTTT. V is TRBV13 and J is TRBJ1-1, with D possibly being TRBD1 (6 bases). Deletions cut 2 bases from V and 6 bases from J, with 19 bases between. CDR3 length equals 16 residues. Germline loops: CDR1 PRHDT, CDR2 FYEKMQ (reference sequence).

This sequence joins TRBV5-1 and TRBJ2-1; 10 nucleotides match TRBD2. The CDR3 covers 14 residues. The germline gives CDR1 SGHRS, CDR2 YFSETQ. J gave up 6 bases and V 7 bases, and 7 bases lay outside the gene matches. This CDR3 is CASQAGLASNEQFF. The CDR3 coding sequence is TGCGCCAGCCAGGCGGGACTAGCGTCCAATGAGCAGTTCTTC. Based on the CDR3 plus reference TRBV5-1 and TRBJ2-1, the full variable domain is KAGVTQTPRYLIKTRGQQVTLSCSPISGHRSVSWYQQTPGQGLQFLFEYFSETQRNKGNFPGRFSGRQFSNSRSEMNVSTLELGDSALYLCASQAGLASNEQFFGPGTRLTVL.

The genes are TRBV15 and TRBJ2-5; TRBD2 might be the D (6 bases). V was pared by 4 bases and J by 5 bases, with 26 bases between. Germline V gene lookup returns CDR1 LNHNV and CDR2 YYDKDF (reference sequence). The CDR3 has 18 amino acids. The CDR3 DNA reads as TGTGCCACCAGCAAGATGCCTCAAGGGACTGAGGTAGAGGAGACCCAGTACTTC. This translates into CATSKMPQGTEVEETQYF.

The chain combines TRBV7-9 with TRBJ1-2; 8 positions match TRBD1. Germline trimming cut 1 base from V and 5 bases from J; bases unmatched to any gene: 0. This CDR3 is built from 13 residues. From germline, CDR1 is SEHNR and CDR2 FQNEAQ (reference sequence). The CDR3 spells CASSLGTGYGYTF. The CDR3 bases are TGTGCCAGCAGCTTAGGGACAGGGTATGGCTACACCTTC.

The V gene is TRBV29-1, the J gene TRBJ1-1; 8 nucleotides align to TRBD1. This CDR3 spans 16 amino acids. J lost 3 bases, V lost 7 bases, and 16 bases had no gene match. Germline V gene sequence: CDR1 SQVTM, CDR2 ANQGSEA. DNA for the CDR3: TGCAGCGCATACACCCCCAGGGGGCGGACGGACACTGAAGCTTTCTTT. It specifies CSAYTPRGRTDTEAFF.

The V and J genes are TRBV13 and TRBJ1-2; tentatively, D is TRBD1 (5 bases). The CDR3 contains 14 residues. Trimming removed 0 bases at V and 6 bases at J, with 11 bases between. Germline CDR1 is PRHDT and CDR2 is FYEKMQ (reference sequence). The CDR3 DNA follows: TGTGCCAGCAGCTTAGGTCAGGGAGGTGATGGCTACACCTTC. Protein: CASSLGQGGDGYTF.

In DNA form, the CDR3 reads TGTGCCATCAGTTGGGACAGGGCCTCTGGAAACACCATATATTTT. It translates to CAISWDRASGNTIYF. The chain joins TRBV10-3 to TRBJ1-3; 9 bases map to TRBD1. Germline CDR1 is ENHRY and CDR2 is SYGVKD. The CDR3 spans 15 residues. V was clipped by 5 bases and J by 0 bases; unmatched bases: 2.

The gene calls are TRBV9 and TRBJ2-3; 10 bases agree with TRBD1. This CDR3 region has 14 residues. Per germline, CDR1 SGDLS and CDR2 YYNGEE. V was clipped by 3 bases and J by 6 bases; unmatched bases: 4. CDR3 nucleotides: TGTGCCAGCAGCGGGGACAGGGGTTACGATACGCAGTATTTT. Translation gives CASSGDRGYDTQYF. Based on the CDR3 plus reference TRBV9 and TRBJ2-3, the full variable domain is DSGVTQTPKHLITATGQRVTLRCSPRSGDLSVYWYQQSLDQGLQFLIQYYNGEERAKGNILERFSAQQFPDLHSELNLSSLELGDSALYFCASSGDRGYDTQYFGPGTRLTVL.

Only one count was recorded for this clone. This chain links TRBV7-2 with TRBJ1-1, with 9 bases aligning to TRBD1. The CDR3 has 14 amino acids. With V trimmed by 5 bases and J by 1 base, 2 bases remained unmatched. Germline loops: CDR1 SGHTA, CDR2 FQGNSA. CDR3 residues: CASSKQGANTEAFF. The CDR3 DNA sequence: TGTGCCAGCAGCAAACAGGGGGCGAACACTGAAGCTTTCTTT.

The CDR3 sequence is CASSYGARTANTEAFF. DNA of the CDR3: TGTGCCAGCAGTTACGGGGCTAGGACAGCGAACACTGAAGCTTTCTTT. This rearrangement joins TRBV6-6 to TRBJ1-1; maybe TRBD1 (6 bases). Germline V lookup: CDR1 MNHNY, CDR2 SVGAGI (reference sequence). The CDR3 is made up of 16 amino acids. V lost 2 bases to trimming and J lost 1 base, with 14 bases between them.

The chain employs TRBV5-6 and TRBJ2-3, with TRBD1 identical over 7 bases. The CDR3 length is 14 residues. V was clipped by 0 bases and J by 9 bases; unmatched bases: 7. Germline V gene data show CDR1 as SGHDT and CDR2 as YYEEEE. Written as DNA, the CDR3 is TGTGCCAGCAGCTTGGGGACAGGCATCAGGACGCAGTATTTT. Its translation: CASSLGTGIRTQYF.

CDR3 DNA sequence: TGCGCCAGCAGCCCGACTAGCGGCTACGAGCAGTACTTC. This translates into CASSPTSGYEQYF. This rearrangement joins TRBV4-1 to TRBJ2-7, with TRBD2 matching over 9 bases. Germline V CDR1 and CDR2: MGHRA, YSYEKL. Trimming took 4 bases from V and 3 from J; bases not matched to a gene: 1. The CDR3 extends over 13 amino acids.

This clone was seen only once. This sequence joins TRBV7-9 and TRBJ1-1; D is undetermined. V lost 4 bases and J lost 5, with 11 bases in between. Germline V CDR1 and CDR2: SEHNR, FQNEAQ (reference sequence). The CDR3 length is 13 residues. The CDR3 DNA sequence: TGTGCCAGCAGCTCAGAGGGTGGTACTGAAGCTTTCTTT. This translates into CASSSEGGTEAFF.

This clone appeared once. CDR3 in DNA: TGTGCCAGCAGTTTAATAAATCAGCCCCAGCATTTT. Protein: CASSLINQPQHF. The chain combines TRBV6-6 with TRBJ1-5; D is ambiguous. V dropped 4 bases and J dropped 4 bases, with 5 bases sitting between them. The CDR3 covers 12 residues. CDR1 and CDR2 from the germline V gene are MNHNY and SVGAGI (reference sequence).

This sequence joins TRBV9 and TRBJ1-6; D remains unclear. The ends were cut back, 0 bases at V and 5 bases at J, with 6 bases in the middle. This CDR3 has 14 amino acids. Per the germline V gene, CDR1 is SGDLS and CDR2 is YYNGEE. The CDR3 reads CASSVGLDNSPLHF. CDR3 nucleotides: TGTGCCAGCAGCGTAGGACTAGATAATTCACCCCTCCACTTT.